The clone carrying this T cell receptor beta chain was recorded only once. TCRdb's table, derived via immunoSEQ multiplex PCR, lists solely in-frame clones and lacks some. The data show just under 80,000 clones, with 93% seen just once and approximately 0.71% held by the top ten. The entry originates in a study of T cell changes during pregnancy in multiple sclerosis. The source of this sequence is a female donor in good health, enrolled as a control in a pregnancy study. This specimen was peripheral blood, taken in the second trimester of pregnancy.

The CDR3 sequence: CASSERTGTGFSFTNEKLFF. The CDR3, as DNA: TGTGCCAGCAGCGAAAGGACCGGGACAGGGTTTTCGTTCACTAATGAAAAACTGTTTTTT. This chain connects TRBV2 to TRBJ1-4, with 9 bases matching TRBD1. CDR1 SNHLY and CDR2 FYNNEI come from the germline V gene. V lost 6 bases to trimming and J lost 2 bases; unmatched junction nucleotides: 19. The CDR3 extends over 20 amino acids.